This T cell receptor (beta chain) was recovered during a study of shared clonotypes between healthy human individuals. Naivety among CD8 cells was defined by CD45RO negativity and positive CCR7 selection, thereby excluding terminally differentiated effector memory CD45RA+ cells. A remark on this clone: Its antigen is not known.

This CDR3 comprises 15 residues. Trimming pared 3 bases from V and 9 bases from J, leaving 18 bases between. Germline loops: CDR1 SGHDN, CDR2 FVKESK. Sequencing used immunoSEQ multiplex PCR; TCRdb keeps in-frame clones, though not all of them. The data hold about 2.2 million clones, with 90% to 95% observed a single time. Whole-study results and caveats: In a few donors, around 5.5% of naive CD4 clonotypes appeared in common. Apart from blood, nothing was sampled; tissue repertoires likely differ.

The J gene is TRBJ2-1, the V gene TRBV14; D remains ambiguous. The source material was naive CD8+ T cells from PBMCs. The TCR was taken from a man aged 18 to 29 in good health. Some clones in this sample may be carry-over from other donors' samples. The CDR3 region has the DNA TGTGCCAGCAGCCATGATCCCAGCCTGTCATTTGAGCAGTTCTTC. This encodes CASSHDPSLSFEQFF.